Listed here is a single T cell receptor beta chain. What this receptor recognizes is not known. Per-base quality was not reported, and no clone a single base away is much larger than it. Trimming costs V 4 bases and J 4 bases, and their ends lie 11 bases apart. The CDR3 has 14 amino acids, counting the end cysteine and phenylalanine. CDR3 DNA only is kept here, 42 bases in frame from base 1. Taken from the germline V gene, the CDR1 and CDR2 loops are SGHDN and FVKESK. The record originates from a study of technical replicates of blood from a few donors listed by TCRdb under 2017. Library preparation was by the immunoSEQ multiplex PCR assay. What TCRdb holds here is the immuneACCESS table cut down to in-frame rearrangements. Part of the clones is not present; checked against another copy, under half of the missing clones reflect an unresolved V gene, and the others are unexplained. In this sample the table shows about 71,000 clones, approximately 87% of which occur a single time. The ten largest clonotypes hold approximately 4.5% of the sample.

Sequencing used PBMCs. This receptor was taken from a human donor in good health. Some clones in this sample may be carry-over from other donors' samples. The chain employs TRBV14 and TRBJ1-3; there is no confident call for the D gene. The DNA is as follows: TGTGCCAGCAGCCGAGGGCATGCCGGAAACACCATATATTTT. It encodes CASSRGHAGNTIYF. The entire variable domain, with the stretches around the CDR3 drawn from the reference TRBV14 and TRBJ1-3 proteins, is EAGVTQFPSHSVIEKGQTVTLRCDPISGHDNLYWYRRVMGKEIKFLLHFVKESKQDESGMPNNRFLAERTGGTYSTLKVQPAELEDSGVYFCASSRGHAGNTIYFGEGSWLTVV.